This TCR beta chain was documented in a study of T cell repertoires in cytomegalovirus infection. Study observations and caveats: Clonotype analysis showed dominance of the ex vivo response by HLA-C-restricted CMV-specific TCR beta clonotypes. Cumulative frequency (of public TCR beta family members) identified carriers of CMV plus the relevant HLA.

This clonotype was detected only a few times. Its antigen is unidentified. Germline V CDR1 and CDR2: SEHNR, FQNEAQ (reference sequence). V lost 7 bases and J 4 bases, leaving 20 bases between the germline ends. CDR3 length: 16 amino acids. TCRdb independently ran MiXCR on the reads; one entry per CDR3 protein. The sample carries roughly 500,000 distinct CDR3 sequences, approximately 16% recorded once. Specimen: CD8+ T cells from PBMCs. The chain links TRBV7-9 to TRBJ2-1; D is perhaps TRBD2 (6 bases). This sequence was found in a human donor in good health (CMV status not recorded). Some clones in this sample may be carry-over from other donors' samples. The CDR3 loop reads CASNLIGLARYNEQFF. In DNA form, the CDR3 reads TGTGCCAGCAACCTCATCGGGCTAGCGCGATACAATGAGCAGTTCTTC.